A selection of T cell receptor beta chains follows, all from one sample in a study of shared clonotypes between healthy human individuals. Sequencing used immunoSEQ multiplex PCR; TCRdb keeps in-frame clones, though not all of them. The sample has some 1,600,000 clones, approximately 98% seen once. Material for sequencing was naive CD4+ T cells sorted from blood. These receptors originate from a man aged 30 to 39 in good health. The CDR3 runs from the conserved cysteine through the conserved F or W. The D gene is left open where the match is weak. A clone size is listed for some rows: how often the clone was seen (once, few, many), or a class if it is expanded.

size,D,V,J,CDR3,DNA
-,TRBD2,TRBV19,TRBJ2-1,CASSKRLAGGLRGDEQFF,TGTGCCAGTAGTAAAAGACTAGCGGGAGGGCTAAGGGGCGATGAGCAGTTCTTC
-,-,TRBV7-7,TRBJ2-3,CASSLGLGVRYTDTQYF,TGTGCTAGCAGCTTAGGCCTTGGGGTCCGCTACACAGATACGCAGTATTTT
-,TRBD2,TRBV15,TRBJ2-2,CATSAPSAGVAGELFF,TGTGCCACCAGCGCCCCATCAGCGGGAGTTGCCGGGGAGCTGTTTTTT
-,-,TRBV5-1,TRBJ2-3,CASSRFTDTQYF,TGCGCCAGCAGCCGATTCACAGATACGCAGTATTTT
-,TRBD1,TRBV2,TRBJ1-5,CASREGQGANQPQHF,TGTGCCAGCAGAGAGGGACAGGGGGCCAATCAGCCCCAGCATTTT
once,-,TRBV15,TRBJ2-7,CATSIRGWGSYEQYF,TGTGCCACCAGCATCCGGGGATGGGGCTCCTACGAGCAGTACTTC
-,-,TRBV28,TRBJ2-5,CASSFYQGLSETQYF,TGTGCCAGCAGTTTTTATCAGGGGCTCTCAGAGACCCAGTACTTC
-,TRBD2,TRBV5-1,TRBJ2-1,CASSLSPGLAAFNEQFF,TGCGCCAGCAGCTTGAGCCCGGGACTAGCGGCATTCAATGAGCAGTTCTTC
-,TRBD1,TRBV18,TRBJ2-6,CASSPLTLQGIHSGANVLTF,TGTGCCAGCTCACCCCTCACTTTACAGGGGATCCACTCTGGGGCCAACGTCCTGACTTTC
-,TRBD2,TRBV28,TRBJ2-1,CASSLLAGGLESLTHEQFF,TGTGCCAGCAGTTTACTAGCGGGAGGATTGGAGTCCCTAACCCATGAGCAGTTCTTC
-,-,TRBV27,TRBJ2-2,CASSPLFGELFF,TGTGCCAGCAGTCCCCTTTTTGGGGAGCTGTTTTTT
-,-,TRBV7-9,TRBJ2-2,CASSSAANTGELFF,TGTGCCAGCAGCTCGGCGGCGAACACCGGGGAGCTGTTTTTT
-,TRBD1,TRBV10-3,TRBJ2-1,CAISASLGQLRPNEQFF,TGTGCCATCAGTGCTTCCCTGGGACAGTTGCGCCCCAATGAGCAGTTCTTC
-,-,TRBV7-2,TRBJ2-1,CASSLDDRGQFF,TGTGCCAGCAGCTTAGATGATCGCGGGCAGTTCTTC
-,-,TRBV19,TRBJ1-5,CASSPGGRDNQPQHF,TGTGCCAGTAGTCCCGGGGGTAGGGACAATCAGCCCCAGCATTTT
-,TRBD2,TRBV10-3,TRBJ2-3,CAISESLAGATDTQYF,TGTGCCATCAGTGAGTCTCTAGCGGGAGCCACAGATACGCAGTATTTT
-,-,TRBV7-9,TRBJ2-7,CASSLIGGTSYEQYF,TGTGCCAGCAGCTTAATCGGCGGAACCTCCTACGAGCAGTACTTC
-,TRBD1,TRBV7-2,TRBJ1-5,CASSPRDREAQPQHF,TGTGCCAGCAGCCCCCGGGACAGGGAGGCTCAGCCCCAGCATTTT
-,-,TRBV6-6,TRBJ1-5,CASSLNNQPQHF,TGTGCCAGCAGCTTAAACAATCAGCCCCAGCATTTT
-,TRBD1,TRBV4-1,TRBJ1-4,CASSWTGPSGGNEKLFF,TGCGCCAGCAGCTGGACAGGGCCCAGCGGCGGAAACGAAAAACTGTTTTTT
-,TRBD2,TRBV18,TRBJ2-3,CASSQLGLAGGGTDTQYF,TGTGCCAGCTCCCAACTGGGACTAGCGGGGGGCGGCACAGATACGCAGTATTTT
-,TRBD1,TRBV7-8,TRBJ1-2,CASSLLGTVDVGYTF,TGTGCCAGCAGCCTCCTTGGGACAGTCGATGTCGGCTACACCTTC
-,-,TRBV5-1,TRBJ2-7,CASSLDGRSSYEQYF,TGCGCCAGCAGCTTGGATGGGAGGTCCTCCTACGAGCAGTACTTC
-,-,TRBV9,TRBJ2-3,CASSVRLLSDTQYF,TGTGCCAGCAGCGTGAGACTCCTCTCGGATACGCAGTATTTT
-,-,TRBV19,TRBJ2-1,CASGPSPRDGGYNEQFF,TGTGCCAGTGGTCCGTCCCCCCGGGACGGAGGGTACAATGAGCAGTTCTTC
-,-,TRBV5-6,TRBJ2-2,CASSLEGVPGELFF,TGTGCCAGCAGCTTGGAAGGGGTCCCCGGGGAGCTGTTTTTT
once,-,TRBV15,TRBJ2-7,CATSSAHSSYEQYF,TGTGCCACCAGCAGCGCCCATAGCTCCTACGAGCAGTACTTC
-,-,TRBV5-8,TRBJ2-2,CASSAFPGGHTGELFF,TGTGCCAGCAGCGCGTTCCCGGGGGGCCACACCGGGGAGCTGTTTTTT
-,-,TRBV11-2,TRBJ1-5,CASSLGKGPSPQHF,TGTGCCAGCAGCTTAGGTAAAGGCCCATCGCCCCAGCATTTT
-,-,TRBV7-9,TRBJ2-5,CASSRLGRVETQYF,TGTGCCAGCAGCCGACTGGGGCGAGTGGAGACCCAGTACTTC
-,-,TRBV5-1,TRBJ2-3,CASSLDGQPTQYF,TGCGCCAGCAGCTTGGACGGGCAGCCCACACAGTATTTT
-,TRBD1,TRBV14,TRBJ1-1,CASSYDRVQGKAFF,TGTGCCAGCAGCTACGACAGGGTACAAGGTAAAGCTTTCTTT
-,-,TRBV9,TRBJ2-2,CASTPNVNTGELFF,TGTGCCAGCACTCCGAACGTAAACACCGGGGAGCTGTTTTTT
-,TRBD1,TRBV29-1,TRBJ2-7,CSVGRTGTASSKEQYF,TGCAGCGTTGGACGAACCGGGACAGCCTCTTCAAAGGAGCAGTACTTC
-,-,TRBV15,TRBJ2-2,CATSRETANTGELFF,TGTGCCACCAGCAGAGAAACTGCGAACACCGGGGAGCTGTTTTTT
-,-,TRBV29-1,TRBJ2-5,CSPTRRLDGTQYF,TGCAGCCCCACACGGCGCTTGGATGGGACCCAGTACTTC
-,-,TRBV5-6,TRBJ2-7,CASSGRSSYEQYF,TGTGCCAGCAGCGGACGGAGCTCCTACGAGCAGTACTTC
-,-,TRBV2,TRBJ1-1,CASSVGDTEAFF,TGTGCCAGCAGTGTGGGGGACACTGAAGCTTTCTTT
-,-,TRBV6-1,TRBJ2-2,CASSALQAPAWGVAGELFF,TGTGCCAGCAGTGCCCTTCAAGCCCCTGCTTGGGGGGTCGCCGGGGAGCTGTTTTTT
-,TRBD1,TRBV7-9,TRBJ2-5,CASSKGTGDLETQYF,TGTGCCAGCAGCAAGGGGACAGGGGATCTGGAGACCCAGTACTTC
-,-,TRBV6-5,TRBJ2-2,CASSYGRSLSGELFF,TGTGCCAGCAGTTACGGTCGGTCCTTATCCGGGGAGCTGTTTTTT
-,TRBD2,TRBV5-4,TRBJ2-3,CASSQTSGGTDTQYF,TGTGCCAGCAGCCAAACTAGCGGGGGCACAGATACGCAGTATTTT
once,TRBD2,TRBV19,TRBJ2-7,CASSIAGLGYYEQYF,TGTGCCAGTAGTATAGCGGGACTAGGTTACTACGAGCAGTACTTC
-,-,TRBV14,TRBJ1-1,CASSQAPGWTEAFF,TGTGCCAGCAGCCAAGCACCAGGATGGACTGAAGCTTTCTTT
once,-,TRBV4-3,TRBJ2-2,CASSQDSFGAGELFF,TGCGCCAGCAGCCAAGATAGTTTTGGGGCCGGGGAGCTGTTTTTT
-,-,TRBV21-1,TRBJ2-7,CASETASYEQYF,TGTGCCAGCGAGACGGCCTCCTACGAGCAGTACTTC
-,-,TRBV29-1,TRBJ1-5,CSVVSRVNQPQHF,TGCAGCGTTGTGAGCAGGGTTAATCAGCCCCAGCATTTT
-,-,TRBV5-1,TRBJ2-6,CASSLAASSGANVLTF,TGCGCCAGCAGCTTGGCGGCCAGTTCTGGGGCCAACGTCCTGACTTTC
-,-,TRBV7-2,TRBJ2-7,CASSRFEGEQYF,TGTGCCAGCAGCCGGTTTGAGGGCGAGCAGTACTTC
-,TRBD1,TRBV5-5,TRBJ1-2,CASSSLFRDRLINYGYTF,TGTGCCAGCAGCTCTCTTTTTAGGGACAGACTTATTAACTATGGCTACACCTTC
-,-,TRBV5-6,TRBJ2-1,CASSPGPVVTYNEQFF,TGTGCCAGCAGCCCCGGACCGGTAGTTACCTACAATGAGCAGTTCTTC
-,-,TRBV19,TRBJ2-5,CASSILPGAGPEETQYF,TGTGCCAGTAGTATCCTCCCTGGTGCAGGGCCGGAGGAGACCCAGTACTTC
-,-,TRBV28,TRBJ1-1,CASSQINSRNTEAFF,TGTGCCAGCAGTCAGATCAACTCTAGGAACACTGAAGCTTTCTTT
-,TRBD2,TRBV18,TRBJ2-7,CASSPSSPGSGSSYEQYF,TGTGCCAGCTCACCATCCTCCCCCGGTAGCGGGAGTTCCTACGAGCAGTACTTC
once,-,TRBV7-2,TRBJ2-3,CASSPGVDTQYF,TGTGCCAGCAGCCCCGGGGTAGATACGCAGTATTTT
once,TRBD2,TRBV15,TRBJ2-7,CATRREREFYEQYF,TGTGCCACCAGGAGGGAGCGGGAGTTCTACGAGCAGTACTTC